This record concerns one T cell receptor beta chain sequence. Its antigen is still unknown. This entry belongs to a study of T cells in localized non-small cell lung cancer. Study conclusions and caveats: A denser population of T cells in blood accompanied longer overall survival. Investigators sequenced only a single tumor region, leaving heterogeneity possible.

Germline CDR1 reads SEHNR; CDR2 reads FQNEAQ (reference sequence). The germline V and J ends were trimmed by 5 bases and 2 bases, with 18 bases remaining between them. The CDR3 contains 16 residues. Sequenced by immunoSEQ multiplex PCR; TCRdb stores in-frame clones only, minus some. The sample comprises roughly 34,000 clones, about nine tenths of which are singletons, and less than 20% rests with the top ten. This clonotype was obtained from a man aged 40 to 75 with stage III lung adenocarcinoma. J is TRBJ2-5 and V is TRBV7-9, with D perhaps matching TRBD1 (6 bases). The sample consisted of peripheral blood mononuclear cells, taken before any cancer treatment. The CDR3 loop is CASSPMRGFRQETQYF. The CDR3 DNA follows: TGTGCCAGCAGCCCAATGAGGGGGTTCCGACAAGAGACCCAGTACTTC.